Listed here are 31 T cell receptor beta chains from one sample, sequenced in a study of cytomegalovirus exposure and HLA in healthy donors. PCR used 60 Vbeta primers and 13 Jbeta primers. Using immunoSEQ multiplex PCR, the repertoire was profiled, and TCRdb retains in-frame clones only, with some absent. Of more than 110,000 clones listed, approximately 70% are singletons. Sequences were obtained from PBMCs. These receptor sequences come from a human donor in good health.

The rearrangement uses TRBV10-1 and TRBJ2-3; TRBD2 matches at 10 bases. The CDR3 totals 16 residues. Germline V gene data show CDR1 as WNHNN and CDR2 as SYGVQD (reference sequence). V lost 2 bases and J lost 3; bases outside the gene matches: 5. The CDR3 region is CASSEGQLAGTDTQYF. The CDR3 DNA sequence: TGCGCCAGCAGTGAGGGTCAACTAGCGGGAACAGATACGCAGTATTTT.

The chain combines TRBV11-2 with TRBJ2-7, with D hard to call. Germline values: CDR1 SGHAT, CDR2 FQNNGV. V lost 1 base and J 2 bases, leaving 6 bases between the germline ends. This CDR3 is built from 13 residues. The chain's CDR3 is CASSLVPAYEQYF. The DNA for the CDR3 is TGTGCCAGCAGCTTAGTCCCCGCCTACGAGCAGTACTTC.

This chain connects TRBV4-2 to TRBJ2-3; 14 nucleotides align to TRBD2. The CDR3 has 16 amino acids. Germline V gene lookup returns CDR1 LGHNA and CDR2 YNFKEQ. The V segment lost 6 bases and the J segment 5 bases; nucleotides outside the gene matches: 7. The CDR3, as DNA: TGTGCCAGCAGGCAAACCGGGACTAGCGGGGGAGATACGCAGTATTTT. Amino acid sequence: CASRQTGTSGGDTQYF.

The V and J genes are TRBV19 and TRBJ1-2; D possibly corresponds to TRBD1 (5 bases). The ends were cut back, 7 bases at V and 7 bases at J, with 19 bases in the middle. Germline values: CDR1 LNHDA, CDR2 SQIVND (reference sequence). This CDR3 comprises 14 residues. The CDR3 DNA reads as TGTGCCAGTACCCCGGAGGGTCGAACAGGTGGCTACACCTTC. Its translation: CASTPEGRTGGYTF.

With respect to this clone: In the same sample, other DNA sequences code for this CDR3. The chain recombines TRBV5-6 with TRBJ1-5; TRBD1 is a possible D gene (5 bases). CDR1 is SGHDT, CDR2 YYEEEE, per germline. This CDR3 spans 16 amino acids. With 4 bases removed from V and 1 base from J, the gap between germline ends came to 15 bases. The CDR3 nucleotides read TGTGCCAGCAGCCTTCTAGGACAAACAAGCAATCAGCCCCAGCATTTT. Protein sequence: CASSLLGQTSNQPQHF. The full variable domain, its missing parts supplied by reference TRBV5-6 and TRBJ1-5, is DAGVTQSPTHLIKTRGQQVTLRCSPKSGHDTVSWYQQALGQGPQFIFQYYEEEERQRGNFPDRFSGHQFPNYSSELNVNALLLGDSALYLCASSLLGQTSNQPQHFGDGTRLSIL.

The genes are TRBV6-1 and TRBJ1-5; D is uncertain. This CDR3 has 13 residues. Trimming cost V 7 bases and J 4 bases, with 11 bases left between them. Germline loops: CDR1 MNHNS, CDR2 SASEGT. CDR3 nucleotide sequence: TGTGCCAGCAAGGTTTCACAGAATCAGCCCCAGCATTTT. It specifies CASKVSQNQPQHF.

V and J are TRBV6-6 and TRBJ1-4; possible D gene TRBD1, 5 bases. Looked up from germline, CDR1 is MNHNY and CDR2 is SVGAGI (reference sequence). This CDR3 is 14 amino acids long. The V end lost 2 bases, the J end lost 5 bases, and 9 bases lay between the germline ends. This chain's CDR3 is CASSYRGANEKLFF. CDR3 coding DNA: TGTGCCAGCAGTTACAGGGGCGCGAATGAAAAACTGTTTTTT.

The CDR3 DNA reads as TGTGCCAGCAGTTCGGACATCTCTGGAAACACCATATATTTT. Its translation: CASSSDISGNTIYF. The chain has TRBV28 and TRBJ1-3, with D perhaps matching TRBD1 (5 bases). This CDR3 is 14 amino acids long. V gave up 4 bases and J gave up 0 bases, with 7 bases separating them. CDR1 is MDHEN and CDR2 is SYDVKM in the germline V gene.

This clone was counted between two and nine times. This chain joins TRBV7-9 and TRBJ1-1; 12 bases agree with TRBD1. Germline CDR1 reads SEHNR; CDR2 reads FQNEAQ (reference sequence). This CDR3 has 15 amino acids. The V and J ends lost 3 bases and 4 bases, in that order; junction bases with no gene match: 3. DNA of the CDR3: TGTGCCAGCAGCTTGGGACAGGGGGCGAGCACTGAAGCTTTCTTT. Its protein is CASSLGQGASTEAFF.

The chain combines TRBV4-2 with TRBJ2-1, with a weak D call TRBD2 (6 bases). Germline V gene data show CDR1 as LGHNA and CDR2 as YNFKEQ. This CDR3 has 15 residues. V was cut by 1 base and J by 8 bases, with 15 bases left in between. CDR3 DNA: TGTGCCAGCAGCCAAGGATTGGACTATTTGGATGAGCAGTTCTTC. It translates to CASSQGLDYLDEQFF.

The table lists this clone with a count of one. For the CDR3, the DNA is TGTGCCAGTAGTATCGGCCTAGCGTTGTCAGAGACCCAGTACTTC. It specifies CASSIGLALSETQYF. This chain uses TRBV19 with TRBJ2-5; a weak D match, TRBD2 (6 bases). Per germline, CDR1 LNHDA and CDR2 SQIVND (reference sequence). V was pared by 3 bases and J by 4 bases, with 15 bases between. This CDR3 region has 15 residues.

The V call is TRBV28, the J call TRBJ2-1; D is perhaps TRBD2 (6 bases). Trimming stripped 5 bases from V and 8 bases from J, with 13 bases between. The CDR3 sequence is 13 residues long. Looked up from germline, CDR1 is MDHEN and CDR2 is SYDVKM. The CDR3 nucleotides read TGTGCCAGCAGTCCCCAGGGAGGCTATGAGCAGTTCTTC. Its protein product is CASSPQGGYEQFF.

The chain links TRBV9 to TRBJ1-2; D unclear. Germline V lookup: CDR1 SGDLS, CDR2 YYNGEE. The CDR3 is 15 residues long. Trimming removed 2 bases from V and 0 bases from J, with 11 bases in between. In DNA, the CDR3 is TGTGCCAGCAGCGTGTCGGAGGGCCCTAACTATGGCTACACCTTC. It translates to CASSVSEGPNYGYTF. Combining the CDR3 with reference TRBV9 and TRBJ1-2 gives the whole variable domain DSGVTQTPKHLITATGQRVTLRCSPRSGDLSVYWYQQSLDQGLQFLIQYYNGEERAKGNILERFSAQQFPDLHSELNLSSLELGDSALYFCASSVSEGPNYGYTFGSGTRLTVV.

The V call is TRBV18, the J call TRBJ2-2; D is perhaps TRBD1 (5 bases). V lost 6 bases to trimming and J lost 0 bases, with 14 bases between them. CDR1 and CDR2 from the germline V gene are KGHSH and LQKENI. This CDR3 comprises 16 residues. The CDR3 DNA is TGTGCCAGCTCTCTTCGACAGACAGCGAACACCGGGGAGCTGTTTTTT. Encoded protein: CASSLRQTANTGELFF.

The chain's CDR3 is CASRPGLATNEQFF. In nucleotides, the CDR3 is TGTGCCAGCAGGCCGGGACTAGCGACCAATGAGCAGTTCTTC. The rearrangement links TRBV6-5 to TRBJ2-1; 10 bases are a match to TRBD2. CDR3 length: 14 residues. CDR1 is MNHEY, CDR2 SVGAGI, per germline. V trimming: 6 bases; J trimming: 6 bases; junction bases outside the gene matches: 5.

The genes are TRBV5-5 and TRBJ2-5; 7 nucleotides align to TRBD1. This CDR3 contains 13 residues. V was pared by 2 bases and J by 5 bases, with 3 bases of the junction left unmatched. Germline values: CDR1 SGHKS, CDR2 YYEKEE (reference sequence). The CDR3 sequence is CASSLGGAETQYF. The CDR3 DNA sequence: TGTGCCAGCAGCTTAGGGGGCGCGGAGACCCAGTACTTC.

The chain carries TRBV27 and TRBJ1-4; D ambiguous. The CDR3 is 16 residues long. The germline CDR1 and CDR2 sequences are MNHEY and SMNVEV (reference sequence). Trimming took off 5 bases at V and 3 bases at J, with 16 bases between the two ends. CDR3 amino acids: CASSLTRRLPNEKLFF. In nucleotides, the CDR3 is TGTGCCAGCAGTCTCACCCGCAGGCTACCTAATGAAAAACTGTTTTTT. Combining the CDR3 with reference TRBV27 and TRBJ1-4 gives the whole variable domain EAQVTQNPRYLITVTGKKLTVTCSQNMNHEYMSWYRQDPGLGLRQIYYSMNVEVTDKGDVPEGYKVSRKEKRNFPLILESPSPNQTSLYFCASSLTRRLPNEKLFFGSGTQLSVL.

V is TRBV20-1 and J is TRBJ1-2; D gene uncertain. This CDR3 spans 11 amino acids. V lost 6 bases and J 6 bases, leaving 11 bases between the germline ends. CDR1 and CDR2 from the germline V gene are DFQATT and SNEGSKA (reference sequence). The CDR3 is CSALRRDGYTF. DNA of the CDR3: TGCAGTGCCCTTAGGCGGGATGGCTACACCTTC.

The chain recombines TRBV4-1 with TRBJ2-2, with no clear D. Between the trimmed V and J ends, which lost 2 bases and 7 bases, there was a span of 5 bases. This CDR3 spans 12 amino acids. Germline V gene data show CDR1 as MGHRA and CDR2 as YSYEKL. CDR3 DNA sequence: TGCGCCAGCAGCCAATCGGTCGGGGAGCTGTTTTTT. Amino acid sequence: CASSQSVGELFF.

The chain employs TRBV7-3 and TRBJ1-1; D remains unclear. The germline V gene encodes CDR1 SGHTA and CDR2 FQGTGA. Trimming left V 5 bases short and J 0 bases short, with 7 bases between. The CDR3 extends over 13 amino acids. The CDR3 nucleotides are TGTGCCAGCAGCCCAGACTTGAACACTGAAGCTTTCTTT. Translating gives CASSPDLNTEAFF.

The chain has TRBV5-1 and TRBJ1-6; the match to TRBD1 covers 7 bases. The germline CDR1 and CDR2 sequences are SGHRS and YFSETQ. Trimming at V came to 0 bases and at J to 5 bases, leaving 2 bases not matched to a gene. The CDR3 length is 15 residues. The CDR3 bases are TGCGCCAGCAGCTTGGGGGACAGTAATAATTCACCCCTCCACTTT. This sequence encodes CASSLGDSNNSPLHF. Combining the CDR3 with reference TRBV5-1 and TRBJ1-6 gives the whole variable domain KAGVTQTPRYLIKTRGQQVTLSCSPISGHRSVSWYQQTPGQGLQFLFEYFSETQRNKGNFPGRFSGRQFSNSRSEMNVSTLELGDSALYLCASSLGDSNNSPLHFGNGTRLTVT.

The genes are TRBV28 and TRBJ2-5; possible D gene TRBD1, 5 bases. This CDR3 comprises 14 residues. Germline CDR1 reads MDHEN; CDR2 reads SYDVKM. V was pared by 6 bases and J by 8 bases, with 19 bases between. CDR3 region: CASRADSTISTQYF. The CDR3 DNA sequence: TGTGCCAGCAGAGCAGACAGTACTATTTCCACCCAGTACTTC.

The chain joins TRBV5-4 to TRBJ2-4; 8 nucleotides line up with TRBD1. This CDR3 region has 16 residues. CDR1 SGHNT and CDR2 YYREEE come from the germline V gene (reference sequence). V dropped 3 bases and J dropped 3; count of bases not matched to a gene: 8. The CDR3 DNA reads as TGTGCCAGCAGCTCGTGGACAGGGTGGGACAAAAACATTCAGTACTTC. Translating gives CASSSWTGWDKNIQYF.

The CDR3 loop reads CASLADRGNYGYTF. CDR3 DNA sequence: TGTGCCAGTTTAGCAGACAGGGGAAACTATGGCTACACCTTC. This rearrangement joins TRBV19 to TRBJ1-2; the match to TRBD1 covers 8 bases. CDR1 is LNHDA, CDR2 SQIVND, per germline (reference sequence). The CDR3 runs 14 residues. V shed 8 bases, J shed 2 bases, and the junction held 7 bases outside the gene matches.

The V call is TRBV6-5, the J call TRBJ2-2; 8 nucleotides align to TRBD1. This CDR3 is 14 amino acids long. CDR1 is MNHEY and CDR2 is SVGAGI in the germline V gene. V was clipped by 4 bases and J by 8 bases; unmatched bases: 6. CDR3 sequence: CASSSGTGPGELFF. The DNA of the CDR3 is TGTGCCAGCAGTTCCGGGACAGGTCCGGGGGAGCTGTTTTTT.

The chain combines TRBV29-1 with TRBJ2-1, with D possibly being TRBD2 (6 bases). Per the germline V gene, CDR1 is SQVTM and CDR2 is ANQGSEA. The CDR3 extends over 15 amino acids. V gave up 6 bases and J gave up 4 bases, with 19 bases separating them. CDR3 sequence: CSVTGTGEAYNEQFF. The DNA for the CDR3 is TGCAGCGTGACCGGGACCGGGGAGGCTTACAATGAGCAGTTCTTC.

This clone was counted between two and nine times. The CDR3 DNA reads as TGTGCCAGCAATACAGGGATCCACGGCACAGATACGCAGTATTTT. As protein: CASNTGIHGTDTQYF. The V gene is TRBV6-1, the J gene TRBJ2-3; D may be TRBD1 (6 bases). The V end was cut by 7 bases, the J end by 1 base, with 15 bases between. The CDR3 has 15 amino acids. In germline, CDR1 is MNHNS, CDR2 SASEGT.

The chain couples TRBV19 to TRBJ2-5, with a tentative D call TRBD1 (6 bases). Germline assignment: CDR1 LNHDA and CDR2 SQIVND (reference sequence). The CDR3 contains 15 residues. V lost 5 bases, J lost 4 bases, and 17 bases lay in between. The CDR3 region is CASSWTVRSTETQYF. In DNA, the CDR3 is TGTGCCAGTAGTTGGACAGTAAGGTCTACAGAGACCCAGTACTTC. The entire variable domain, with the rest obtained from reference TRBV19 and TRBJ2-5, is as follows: DGGITQSPKYLFRKEGQNVTLSCEQNLNHDAMYWYRQDPGQGLRLIYYSQIVNDFQKGDIAEGYSVSREKKESFPLTVTSAQKNPTAFYLCASSWTVRSTETQYFGPGTRLLVL.

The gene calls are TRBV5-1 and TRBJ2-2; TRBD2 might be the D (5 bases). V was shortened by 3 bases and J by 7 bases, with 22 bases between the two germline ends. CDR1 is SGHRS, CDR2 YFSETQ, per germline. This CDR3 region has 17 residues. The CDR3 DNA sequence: TGCGCCAGCAGCTCCGGGATCCAAGCAACTAGTATCGGGGAGCTGTTTTTT. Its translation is CASSSGIQATSIGELFF. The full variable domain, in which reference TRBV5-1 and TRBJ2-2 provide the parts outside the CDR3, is KAGVTQTPRYLIKTRGQQVTLSCSPISGHRSVSWYQQTPGQGLQFLFEYFSETQRNKGNFPGRFSGRQFSNSRSEMNVSTLELGDSALYLCASSSGIQATSIGELFFGEGSRLTVL.

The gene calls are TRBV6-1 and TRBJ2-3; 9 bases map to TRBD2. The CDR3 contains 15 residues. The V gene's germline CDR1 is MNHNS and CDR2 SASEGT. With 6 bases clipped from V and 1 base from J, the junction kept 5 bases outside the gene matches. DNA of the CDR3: TGTGCCAGCAGAAATAGCGGGAGAGGCACAGATACGCAGTATTTT. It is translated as CASRNSGRGTDTQYF.

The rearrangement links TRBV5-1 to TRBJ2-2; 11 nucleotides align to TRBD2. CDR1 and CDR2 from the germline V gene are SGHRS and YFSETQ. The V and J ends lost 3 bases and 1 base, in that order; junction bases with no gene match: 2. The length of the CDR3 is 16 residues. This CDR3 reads CASSSGLAGNTGELFF. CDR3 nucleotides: TGCGCCAGCAGCTCCGGACTAGCGGGGAACACCGGGGAGCTGTTTTTT.